These 25 T cell receptor beta chains share one sample of origin, sequenced in a study of regulatory T cells in long-lasting Graves disease. Specified time point: newly diagnosed GD, antithyroid drugs for less than 3 months. RNA from PBMCs was the source of the TCR library. CDR3-region Arm-PCR and iRepertoire HTBI primers produced the TCR beta libraries. MiXCR, applied by TCRdb to the multiplex PCR reads, yields one record per CDR3 protein. The data show hundreds of thousands of distinct CDR3 sequences, 12% seen once. A further study also used this sample, focusing on T cells in Graves' hyperthyroidism and ophthalmopathy.

Here the sequenced sample was peripheral blood mononuclear cells (PBMCs), taken at new diagnosis, from a patient treated with antithyroid drugs. Every receptor here comes from a woman in her 30s with Graves disease.

This clonotype was detected ten times or more. V gene TRBV10-3 combines with J gene TRBJ2-3; 8 nucleotides agree with TRBD2. V was pared by 3 bases and J by 6 bases, with 5 bases of the junction left unmatched. The CDR3 loop spans 14 amino acids. Germline CDR1 reads ENHRY; CDR2 reads SYGVKD. CDR3 DNA sequence: TGTGCCATCAGTGAAAGCGGGAGTACGGATACGCAGTATTTT. This encodes CAISESGSTDTQYF.

This clonotype has only a few counts. In DNA, the CDR3 is TGTGCCAGCAGTCTTCCGGGACAGGGATATTGGGATAAGTACGAGCAGTACTTC. This sequence encodes CASSLPGQGYWDKYEQYF. This rearrangement joins TRBV28 to TRBJ2-7; TRBD1 matches at 9 bases. The CDR3 totals 18 residues. J gave up 4 bases and V 5 bases, and 18 bases lay outside the gene matches. Looked up from germline, CDR1 is MDHEN and CDR2 is SYDVKM.

Many counts were recorded for this clonotype. The chain employs TRBV10-1 and TRBJ2-7; D ambiguous. The CDR3 contains 15 residues. Trimming stripped 6 bases from V and 0 bases from J, with 15 bases between. The germline gives CDR1 WNHNN, CDR2 SYGVQD (reference sequence). CDR3 sequence: CASRELGPSSYEQYF. DNA of the CDR3: TGCGCCAGCAGGGAGCTCGGGCCTAGCTCCTACGAGCAGTACTTC.

This clonotype was recorded many times. This chain joins TRBV11-2 and TRBJ2-3, with D perhaps TRBD2 (7 bases). The CDR3 is 16 amino acids. V was shortened by 4 bases and J by 6 bases, with 20 bases between the two germline ends. Germline V gene lookup returns CDR1 SGHAT and CDR2 FQNNGV. CDR3 sequence reads: CASSSSGGREWDTQYF. Written as DNA, the CDR3 is TGTGCCAGCAGCTCGTCCGGGGGGCGGGAGTGGGATACGCAGTATTTT. The whole variable domain, remainder taken from reference TRBV11-2 and TRBJ2-3, is EAGVAQSPRYKIIEKRQSVAFWCNPISGHATLYWYQQILGQGPKLLIQFQNNGVVDDSQLPKDRFSAERLKGVDSTLKIQPAKLEDSAVYLCASSSSGGREWDTQYFGPGTRLTVL.

Ten or more counts support this clonotype. The chain uses TRBV18 and TRBJ1-5, with 10 bases fitting TRBD1. After removal of 2 bases from V and 7 bases from J, the junction contained 5 bases not matched to a gene. Germline assignment: CDR1 KGHSH and CDR2 LQKENI. This CDR3 has 15 amino acids. CDR3 coding DNA: TGTGCCAGCTCACCAGGACAGGGGGTAGGGCAGCCCCAGCATTTT. Amino acid sequence: CASSPGQGVGQPQHF.

The chain recombines TRBV29-1 with TRBJ1-2; D is perhaps TRBD1 (5 bases). Trimming left V 5 bases short and J 5 bases short, with 21 bases between. The CDR3 is 15 amino acids. CDR1 is SQVTM, CDR2 ANQGSEA, per germline. The CDR3 nucleotides are TGCAGCGTTTCAAGTACAGGCGCAGAGACTTATGGCTACACCTTC. Residues: CSVSSTGAETYGYTF.

Only a few counts were recorded for this clonotype. A much bigger clone sits one base away, suggesting this may be a read error. The V and J genes are TRBV19 and TRBJ1-4; D not resolved. V was trimmed by 3 bases and J by 8 bases, leaving 13 bases between them. CDR3 length: 14 residues. CDR1 and CDR2 (germline): LNHDA, SQIVND (reference sequence). The CDR3 DNA reads as TGTGCCAGTAGTATTTTTGGAGTCGAAGAAAAACTGTTTTTT. Translating it yields CASSIFGVEEKLFF.

On this clonotype: It differs at one base from a far larger clone, so likely a read error. The genes are TRBV28 and TRBJ2-7; 10 bases align to TRBD2. This CDR3 spans 17 amino acids. Germline trimming cut 4 bases from V and 7 bases from J; bases unmatched to any gene: 16. CDR1 and CDR2 (germline): MDHEN, SYDVKM. The CDR3 DNA reads TGTGCCAGCAGTTCAGGTCTAGCGGGAGTTGGCTACAATGAGCAGTACTTC. Its protein product is CASSSGLAGVGYNEQYF.

This chain uses TRBV5-1 with TRBJ2-2; D gene uncertain. The germline gives CDR1 SGHRS, CDR2 YFSETQ. This CDR3 region has 16 residues. V was trimmed by 0 bases and J by 4 bases, leaving 13 bases between them. CDR3 nucleotide sequence: TGCGCCAGCAGCTTGGTAACCGGAACGACCACCGGGGAGCTGTTTTTT. Protein sequence: CASSLVTGTTTGELFF.

This clonotype was recorded at least ten times. This rearrangement joins TRBV5-1 to TRBJ2-2; possibly TRBD1 or TRBD2 for D (6 bases each). In germline, CDR1 is SGHRS, CDR2 YFSETQ. Trimming took off 0 bases at V and 4 bases at J, with 13 bases between the two ends. The CDR3 loop spans 16 amino acids. In DNA, the CDR3 is TGCGCCAGCAGCTTGGTTGCAGGGGACTTCACCGGGGAGCTGTTTTTT. Translation gives CASSLVAGDFTGELFF.

This clonotype was seen at least ten times. V usage is TRBV3-1 and J usage is TRBJ2-2; 9 bases are a match to TRBD1. Per germline, CDR1 LGHDT and CDR2 YNNKEL (reference sequence). The CDR3 has 15 residues. Trimming at V came to 6 bases and at J to 6 bases, leaving 8 bases not matched to a gene. For the CDR3, the DNA is TGTGCCAGCAGGCATGAACAGGGGGCGTCCGGGGAGCTGTTTTTT. Amino acids: CASRHEQGASGELFF.

The chain joins TRBV7-9 to TRBJ2-7; D not certain. Germline V gene lookup returns CDR1 SEHNR and CDR2 FQNEAQ (reference sequence). Trimming left V 4 bases short and J 1 base short, with 17 bases between. CDR3 size: 16 residues. The CDR3 is CASSSKMGQASYEQYF. The CDR3, as DNA: TGTGCCAGCAGCTCGAAGATGGGTCAGGCGTCCTACGAGCAGTACTTC.

This clonotype was observed many times. The chain recombines TRBV7-3 with TRBJ2-2, with TRBD2 matching over 7 bases. After removal of 1 base from V and 1 base from J, the junction contained 6 bases not matched to a gene. Per the germline V gene, CDR1 is SGHTA and CDR2 is FQGTGA. This CDR3 contains 17 residues. The CDR3 nucleotides are TGTGCCAGCAGCTTAAACGGTGGCGGGGGGAACACCGGGGAGCTGTTTTTT. Protein: CASSLNGGGGNTGELFF.

At least ten counts were recorded for this clonotype. This sequence joins TRBV20-1 and TRBJ1-5, with unresolved D. Trimming pared 0 bases from V and 0 bases from J, leaving 9 bases between. The CDR3 is 15 amino acids. Germline CDR1 and CDR2: DFQATT and SNEGSKA (reference sequence). The CDR3 sequence: CSARDISNSNQPQHF. The CDR3 DNA sequence: TGCAGTGCTAGAGATATCAGTAATAGCAATCAGCCCCAGCATTTT.

This clonotype has ten or more counts. The chain recombines TRBV2 with TRBJ2-7, with D unclear. This CDR3 region has 13 residues. Germline values: CDR1 SNHLY, CDR2 FYNNEI. V was clipped by 3 bases and J by 2 bases, with 8 bases between them. DNA of the CDR3: TGTGCCAGCAGTGATCTCAGAACCTACGAGCAGTACTTC. Amino acid sequence: CASSDLRTYEQYF.

The chain has TRBV19 and TRBJ1-2; tentative D call: TRBD1 (5 bases). The CDR3 contains 13 residues. Germline CDR1 is LNHDA and CDR2 is SQIVND (reference sequence). V was shortened by 5 bases and J by 8 bases, with 15 bases between the two germline ends. CDR3 bases: TGTGCCAGTAGTCCCAGCGGGGAGGGGGGCTACACCTTC. Amino acids: CASSPSGEGGYTF.

This clonotype was detected many times. This sequence joins TRBV27 and TRBJ1-5; D uncertain. Germline CDR1 and CDR2: MNHEY and SMNVEV (reference sequence). The CDR3 is made up of 16 amino acids. Trimming stripped 4 bases from V and 6 bases from J, with 19 bases between. As DNA, the CDR3 is TGTGCCAGCAGTTCATCCTCGGTCCCTTCGGGTCAGCCCCAGCATTTT. It is translated as CASSSSSVPSGQPQHF.

This clonotype has a count of ten or more. The J gene is TRBJ2-4, the V gene TRBV28, with 11 bases fitting TRBD2. Germline CDR1 is MDHEN and CDR2 is SYDVKM. The CDR3 extends over 18 amino acids. V lost 3 bases, J lost 2 bases, and 9 bases stayed unmatched. The CDR3, as DNA: TGTGCCAGCAGTTTCCTCGTAGCGGGAGGGCCATCCAAAAACATTCAGTACTTC. It codes for CASSFLVAGGPSKNIQYF. The full variable domain, its missing parts supplied by reference TRBV28 and TRBJ2-4, is DVKVTQSSRYLVKRTGEKVFLECVQDMDHENMFWYRQDPGLGLRLIYFSYDVKMKEKGDIPEGYSVSREKKERFSLILESASTNQTSMYLCASSFLVAGGPSKNIQYFGAGTRLSVL.

With regard to this clonotype: A much larger clone lies one base from this, so it may be a read error. V gene TRBV3-1 combines with J gene TRBJ2-3; tentatively, D is TRBD1 (6 bases). The end of the DNA fits TRBJ2-7 better, so the J call may be wrong. This CDR3 has 14 residues. Germline V gene sequence: CDR1 LGHDT, CDR2 YNNKEL (reference sequence). The CDR3 DNA follows: TGTGTCAGCAGCCCACCTTTACAGGGCTACGAGCAGTACTTC. This encodes CVSSPPLQGYEQYF.

This clonotype was counted many times. The V gene is TRBV29-1, the J gene TRBJ2-3; D remains ambiguous. Trimming cost V 5 bases and J 0 bases, with 6 bases left between them. The germline CDR1 and CDR2 sequences are SQVTM and ANQGSEA. The CDR3 is 12 residues long. The CDR3 loop reads CSVHSSTDTQYF. DNA for the CDR3: TGCAGCGTTCATTCAAGCACAGATACGCAGTATTTT.

The sample holds a few counts of this clonotype. The chain couples TRBV19 to TRBJ1-5; the D gene is possibly TRBD1 (5 bases). Germline V gene data show CDR1 as LNHDA and CDR2 as SQIVND (reference sequence). The CDR3 covers 19 residues. Trimming shortened V by 3 bases and J by 4 bases, and 25 bases separated the two germline ends. CDR3 bases: TGTGCCAGTAGTATCCTCGGGACCCCCGGGCCGGGTGATAATCAGCCCCAGCATTTT. Its translation: CASSILGTPGPGDNQPQHF.

This clonotype was detected many times. The rearrangement joins TRBV27 to TRBJ2-7; D is uncertain. The CDR3 is 13 residues long. V dropped 9 bases and J dropped 2 bases, with 14 bases sitting between them. Germline values: CDR1 MNHEY, CDR2 SMNVEV (reference sequence). The CDR3 region is CASADLLTYEQYF. DNA for the CDR3: TGTGCCAGTGCGGATCTCTTAACCTACGAGCAGTACTTC.

This chain joins TRBV10-3 and TRBJ2-4; 10 nucleotides align to TRBD1. Unmatched junction bases numbered 8, after V lost 0 bases and J lost 9 bases. CDR1 and CDR2 from the germline V gene are ENHRY and SYGVKD. This CDR3 contains 16 residues. The CDR3 protein is CAISESVRDRGAIQYF. CDR3 bases: TGTGCCATCAGTGAGTCCGTCCGGGACAGGGGCGCCATTCAGTACTTC.

The sample holds a few counts of this clonotype. The chain links TRBV7-2 to TRBJ2-5; no reliable D call. The V end lost 1 base, the J end lost 5 bases, and 11 bases lay between the germline ends. In germline, CDR1 is SGHTA, CDR2 FQGNSA. This CDR3 has 14 amino acids. The CDR3 loop is CASSLVGYWETQYF. CDR3 sequence (DNA): TGTGCCAGCAGCTTAGTGGGCTACTGGGAGACCCAGTACTTC.

In this sample, this clonotype turned up many times. The V and J genes are TRBV3-1 and TRBJ1-2; TRBD1 aligns across 7 bases. The trim removed 3 bases at V and 2 bases at J, leaving 3 bases unmatched. CDR1 LGHDT and CDR2 YNNKEL come from the germline V gene (reference sequence). CDR3 size: 14 residues. The CDR3: CASSQPGQNYGYTF. CDR3 bases: TGTGCCAGCAGCCAGCCGGGACAGAACTATGGCTACACCTTC.